These T cell receptor beta chains were read from a single sample in a study of T cell changes during pregnancy in multiple sclerosis. This table comes from immunoSEQ multiplex PCR, and its TCRdb copy is limited to in-frame clones, with some not included. The data contain about 46,000 clones, 75% to 95% of them singletons. The sample in question was CD8+ T cells from peripheral blood mononuclear cells, obtained after pregnancy. The receptors originated from a female donor with multiple sclerosis, enrolled in a pregnancy study. The CDR3 runs from the conserved cysteine through the conserved F or W. The order of the fields is D gene, J gene, CDR3 length, clone size, V gene, CDR3 protein, CDR3 DNA. A D gene is named only where the DNA matches it firmly. Where a row states a size, it is once, few, many or the class of an expanded clone; other rows omit it.

d_call: .
j_call: TRBJ1-1
cdr3_length: 14
clone_size: .
v_call: TRBV7-9
cdr3_aa: CASSLGGLNTEAFF
cdr3_nt: TGTGCCAGCAGCTTAGGTGGCTTGAACACTGAAGCTTTCTTT

d_call: TRBD1
j_call: TRBJ1-2
cdr3_length: 15
clone_size: .
v_call: TRBV6-6
cdr3_aa: CASSYSSGTVYGYTF
cdr3_nt: TGTGCCAGCAGTTACTCGTCCGGGACAGTCTATGGCTACACCTTC

d_call: .
j_call: TRBJ1-1
cdr3_length: 15
clone_size: once
v_call: TRBV30
cdr3_aa: CAWSFPSRRDTEAFF
cdr3_nt: TGTGCCTGGAGTTTCCCGTCCCGGAGGGACACTGAAGCTTTCTTT

d_call: TRBD2
j_call: TRBJ2-1
cdr3_length: 17
clone_size: .
v_call: TRBV4-3
cdr3_aa: CASSQDASGGSYNEQFF
cdr3_nt: TGCGCCAGCAGCCAAGATGCTAGCGGGGGTTCCTACAATGAGCAGTTCTTC

d_call: .
j_call: TRBJ1-1
cdr3_length: 19
clone_size: .
v_call: TRBV5-6
cdr3_aa: CASSLGPFTRQAKDTEAFF
cdr3_nt: TGTGCCAGCAGCTTGGGCCCCTTCACAAGACAGGCGAAGGACACTGAAGCTTTCTTT

d_call: .
j_call: TRBJ1-2
cdr3_length: 16
clone_size: .
v_call: TRBV5-1
cdr3_aa: CASSLVVAGLNYGYTF
cdr3_nt: TGCGCCAGCAGCTTGGTTGTAGCGGGGCTGAACTATGGCTACACCTTC

d_call: .
j_call: TRBJ2-7
cdr3_length: 13
clone_size: once
v_call: TRBV19
cdr3_aa: CASGSGGAYEQYF
cdr3_nt: TGTGCCAGTGGGAGTGGGGGGGCATACGAGCAGTACTTC

d_call: TRBD1
j_call: TRBJ1-2
cdr3_length: 17
clone_size: .
v_call: TRBV15
cdr3_aa: CATSRGLRSGGNYGYTF
cdr3_nt: TGTGCCACCAGCAGGGGACTGCGGTCAGGGGGGAACTATGGCTACACCTTC

d_call: .
j_call: TRBJ2-7
cdr3_length: 15
clone_size: .
v_call: TRBV27
cdr3_aa: CASRQRGFNTYEQYF
cdr3_nt: TGTGCCAGCAGGCAAAGGGGGTTTAACACCTACGAGCAGTACTTC

d_call: .
j_call: TRBJ2-6
cdr3_length: 17
clone_size: medium-sized
v_call: TRBV4-2
cdr3_aa: CASSQADLGSGANVLTF
cdr3_nt: TGTGCCAGCAGCCAAGCTGACCTAGGCTCTGGGGCCAACGTCCTGACTTTC

d_call: TRBD2
j_call: TRBJ2-3
cdr3_length: 14
clone_size: .
v_call: TRBV15
cdr3_aa: CATQNPGGEDTQYF
cdr3_nt: TGTGCCACCCAGAACCCGGGGGGGGAAGATACGCAGTATTTT

d_call: .
j_call: TRBJ2-3
cdr3_length: 13
clone_size: .
v_call: TRBV6-5
cdr3_aa: CASSVPGVDTQYF
cdr3_nt: TGTGCCAGCAGTGTACCAGGGGTAGATACGCAGTATTTT

d_call: .
j_call: TRBJ1-4
cdr3_length: 17
clone_size: .
v_call: TRBV15
cdr3_aa: CATSSETPAVANEKLFF
cdr3_nt: TGTGCCACCAGCAGTGAGACGCCGGCGGTGGCTAATGAAAAACTGTTTTTT

d_call: TRBD2
j_call: TRBJ2-1
cdr3_length: 13
clone_size: .
v_call: TRBV27
cdr3_aa: CASSFLAGGEQFF
cdr3_nt: TGTGCCAGCAGTTTCCTAGCGGGGGGTGAGCAGTTCTTC

d_call: .
j_call: TRBJ2-7
cdr3_length: 13
clone_size: .
v_call: TRBV27
cdr3_aa: CASSPGQTYEQYF
cdr3_nt: TGTGCCAGCAGTCCGGGACAAACCTACGAGCAGTACTTC

d_call: .
j_call: TRBJ2-6
cdr3_length: 16
clone_size: .
v_call: TRBV6-5
cdr3_aa: CASSYSSLSGANVLTF
cdr3_nt: TGTGCCAGCAGTTACTCGAGCTTGTCTGGGGCCAACGTCCTGACTTTC

d_call: .
j_call: TRBJ2-3
cdr3_length: 17
clone_size: .
v_call: TRBV7-9
cdr3_aa: CASSLVRGGGPPDTQYF
cdr3_nt: TGTGCCAGCAGCTTAGTGAGGGGGGGAGGGCCCCCAGATACGCAGTATTTT

d_call: TRBD1
j_call: TRBJ2-1
cdr3_length: 15
clone_size: once
v_call: TRBV2
cdr3_aa: CASRPGQTTYNEQFF
cdr3_nt: TGTGCCAGCAGACCGGGACAGACGACTTACAATGAGCAGTTCTTC

d_call: .
j_call: TRBJ2-7
cdr3_length: 13
clone_size: .
v_call: TRBV14
cdr3_aa: CASSPGTEYEQYF
cdr3_nt: TGTGCCAGCAGTCCCGGGACTGAGTACGAGCAGTACTTC

d_call: TRBD1
j_call: TRBJ1-2
cdr3_length: 15
clone_size: .
v_call: TRBV6-4
cdr3_aa: CASSATGTGYYGYTF
cdr3_nt: TGTGCCAGCAGTGCAACCGGGACAGGGTACTATGGCTACACCTTC

d_call: TRBD2
j_call: TRBJ2-7
cdr3_length: 16
clone_size: .
v_call: TRBV5-1
cdr3_aa: CASSLDGGGFSYEQYF
cdr3_nt: TGCGCCAGCAGCTTGGACGGGGGAGGGTTCTCCTACGAGCAGTACTTC

d_call: .
j_call: TRBJ1-4
cdr3_length: 15
clone_size: .
v_call: TRBV30
cdr3_aa: CAWSTEGKGDEKLFF
cdr3_nt: TGTGCCTGGAGTACAGAAGGGAAGGGGGATGAAAAACTGTTTTTT

d_call: TRBD1
j_call: TRBJ2-3
cdr3_length: 14
clone_size: once
v_call: TRBV7-2
cdr3_aa: CASSMTGAGDTQYF
cdr3_nt: TGTGCCAGCAGCATGACAGGGGCGGGAGATACGCAGTATTTT

d_call: .
j_call: TRBJ2-5
cdr3_length: 15
clone_size: .
v_call: TRBV5-1
cdr3_aa: CASSLVEANQETQYF
cdr3_nt: TGCGCCAGCAGCTTGGTGGAGGCTAACCAAGAGACCCAGTACTTC

d_call: TRBD1
j_call: TRBJ2-2
cdr3_length: 22
clone_size: once
v_call: TRBV27
cdr3_aa: CASRIFSALAGGAPENTGELFF
cdr3_nt: TGTGCCAGCAGGATTTTTTCCGCTTTAGCAGGGGGCGCGCCCGAAAACACCGGGGAGCTGTTTTTT

d_call: .
j_call: TRBJ1-2
cdr3_length: 11
clone_size: .
v_call: TRBV30
cdr3_aa: CAGPVQGGYTF
cdr3_nt: TGTGCCGGCCCAGTTCAGGGGGGCTACACCTTC

d_call: .
j_call: TRBJ2-5
cdr3_length: 18
clone_size: .
v_call: TRBV7-8
cdr3_aa: CASGEMVGKAGPKEAQYF
cdr3_nt: TGTGCCAGCGGCGAGATGGTTGGGAAGGCAGGGCCGAAAGAGGCCCAGTACTTC

d_call: .
j_call: TRBJ1-2
cdr3_length: 17
clone_size: .
v_call: TRBV11-2
cdr3_aa: CASSLDSGPETVYGYTF
cdr3_nt: TGTGCCAGCAGCTTAGATTCAGGGCCCGAAACTGTCTATGGCTACACCTTC

d_call: .
j_call: TRBJ2-2
cdr3_length: 15
clone_size: .
v_call: TRBV6-1
cdr3_aa: CASSPRAGDTGELFF
cdr3_nt: TGTGCCAGCTCCCCGAGAGCAGGGGACACCGGGGAGCTGTTTTTT

d_call: TRBD1
j_call: TRBJ1-4
cdr3_length: 14
clone_size: .
v_call: TRBV13
cdr3_aa: CASSSQGANEKLFF
cdr3_nt: TGTGCCAGCAGCTCACAGGGGGCTAATGAAAAACTGTTTTTT

d_call: TRBD1
j_call: TRBJ2-7
cdr3_length: 14
clone_size: .
v_call: TRBV9
cdr3_aa: CASSPLTGGYEQYF
cdr3_nt: TGTGCCAGCAGCCCCCTGACAGGGGGTTACGAGCAGTACTTC

d_call: .
j_call: TRBJ2-6
cdr3_length: 18
clone_size: .
v_call: TRBV6-4
cdr3_aa: CASSDSPGGSSGANVLTF
cdr3_nt: TGTGCCAGCAGTGACTCGCCAGGGGGGTCCTCCGGGGCCAACGTCCTGACTTTC

d_call: TRBD1
j_call: TRBJ1-3
cdr3_length: 15
clone_size: .
v_call: TRBV7-8
cdr3_aa: CASSLDRDSGNTIYF
cdr3_nt: TGTGCCAGCAGCTTGGACAGGGACTCTGGAAACACCATATATTTT

d_call: TRBD2
j_call: TRBJ2-2
cdr3_length: 19
clone_size: .
v_call: TRBV5-1
cdr3_aa: CASSLVGAGGLANTGELFF
cdr3_nt: TGCGCCAGCAGCTTGGTTGGTGCGGGAGGCCTCGCGAACACCGGGGAGCTGTTTTTT

d_call: .
j_call: TRBJ1-4
cdr3_length: 14
clone_size: .
v_call: TRBV6-6
cdr3_aa: CASSWVREGEKLFF
cdr3_nt: TGTGCCAGCAGCTGGGTGAGAGAGGGTGAAAAACTGTTTTTT

d_call: TRBD1
j_call: TRBJ2-7
cdr3_length: 14
clone_size: .
v_call: TRBV25-1
cdr3_aa: CASSESNTGDEQYF
cdr3_nt: TGTGCCAGCAGTGAGTCGAATACAGGGGACGAGCAGTACTTC

d_call: .
j_call: TRBJ2-3
cdr3_length: 16
clone_size: .
v_call: TRBV7-9
cdr3_aa: CASSSGGLALADTQYF
cdr3_nt: TGTGCCAGCAGCTCGGGCGGGCTGGCTTTAGCAGATACGCAGTATTTT

d_call: .
j_call: TRBJ1-4
cdr3_length: 14
clone_size: .
v_call: TRBV30
cdr3_aa: CAWTTVSTNEKLFF
cdr3_nt: TGTGCCTGGACGACAGTTTCAACTAATGAAAAACTGTTTTTT

d_call: .
j_call: TRBJ2-5
cdr3_length: 13
clone_size: .
v_call: TRBV9
cdr3_aa: CASSGGTLETQYF
cdr3_nt: TGTGCCAGCAGCGGGGGGACTCTAGAGACCCAGTACTTC

d_call: .
j_call: TRBJ2-2
cdr3_length: 11
clone_size: .
v_call: TRBV20-1
cdr3_aa: CSATNTGELFF
cdr3_nt: TGCAGTGCTACAAACACCGGGGAGCTGTTTTTT

d_call: .
j_call: TRBJ1-1
cdr3_length: 13
clone_size: few
v_call: TRBV7-6
cdr3_aa: CASSWGENTEAFF
cdr3_nt: TGTGCCAGCAGCTGGGGGGAGAACACTGAAGCTTTCTTT